The clone carrying this T cell receptor beta chain came up a few times. Antigen: not known. The sample is drawn from a study of T cell responses to AZD1222 COVID-19 vaccine. Data came from immunoSEQ multiplex PCR; TCRdb stores just in-frame clones and leaves some out. The sample contains some 80,000 clones, roughly nine tenths of which appear only once. Study observations and caveats: The donor group comprised mostly white British people and more females; the analysis possibly underestimated clonal diversity.

This sample comprised peripheral blood, obtained on day 0 of AZD1222 vaccination. The clonotype comes from an adult in good health.

CDR3 DNA sequence: TGTGCCAGCAGCTTAGGGGGGCTGCCCATCTATGGCTACACCTTC. It is translated as CASSLGGLPIYGYTF. The chain is built from TRBV7-8 and TRBJ1-2, with D possibly being TRBD1 (6 bases). This CDR3 contains 15 residues. The V end lost 1 base, the J end lost 4 bases, and 13 bases lay between the germline ends. CDR1 SGHVS and CDR2 FQNEAQ come from the germline V gene.